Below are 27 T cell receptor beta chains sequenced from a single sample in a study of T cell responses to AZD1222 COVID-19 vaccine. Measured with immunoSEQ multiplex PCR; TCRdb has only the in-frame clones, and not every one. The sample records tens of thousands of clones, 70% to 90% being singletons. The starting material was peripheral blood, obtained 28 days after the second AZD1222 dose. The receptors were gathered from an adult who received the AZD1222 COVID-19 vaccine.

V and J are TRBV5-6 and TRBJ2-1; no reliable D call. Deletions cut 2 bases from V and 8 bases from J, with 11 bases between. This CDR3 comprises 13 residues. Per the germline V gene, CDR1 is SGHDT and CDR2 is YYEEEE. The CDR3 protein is CASSLYYGDEQFF. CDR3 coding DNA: TGTGCCAGCAGCTTATACTACGGAGATGAGCAGTTCTTC.

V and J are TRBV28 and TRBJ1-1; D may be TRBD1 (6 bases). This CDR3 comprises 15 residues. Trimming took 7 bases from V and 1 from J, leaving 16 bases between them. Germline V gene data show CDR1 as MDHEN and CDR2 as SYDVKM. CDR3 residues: CASNFRGAGNTEAFF. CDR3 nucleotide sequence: TGTGCCAGCAATTTTAGGGGGGCAGGGAACACTGAAGCTTTCTTT. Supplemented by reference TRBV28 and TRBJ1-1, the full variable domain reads DVKVTQSSRYLVKRTGEKVFLECVQDMDHENMFWYRQDPGLGLRLIYFSYDVKMKEKGDIPEGYSVSREKKERFSLILESASTNQTSMYLCASNFRGAGNTEAFFGQGTRLTVV.

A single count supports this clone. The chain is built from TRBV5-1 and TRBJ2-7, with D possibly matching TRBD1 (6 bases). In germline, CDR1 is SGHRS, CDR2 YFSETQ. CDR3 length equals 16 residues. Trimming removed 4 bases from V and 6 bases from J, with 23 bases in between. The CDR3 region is CASSTTTGRASSEQYF. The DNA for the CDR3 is TGCGCCAGCAGCACCACCACAGGGCGAGCGTCGTCCGAGCAGTACTTC.

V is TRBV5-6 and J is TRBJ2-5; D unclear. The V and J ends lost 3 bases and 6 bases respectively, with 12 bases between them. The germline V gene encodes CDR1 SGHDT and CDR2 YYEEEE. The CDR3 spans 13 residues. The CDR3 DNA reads TGTGCCAGCAGCTCCCAGGTGGTACAGACCCAGTACTTC. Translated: CASSSQVVQTQYF.

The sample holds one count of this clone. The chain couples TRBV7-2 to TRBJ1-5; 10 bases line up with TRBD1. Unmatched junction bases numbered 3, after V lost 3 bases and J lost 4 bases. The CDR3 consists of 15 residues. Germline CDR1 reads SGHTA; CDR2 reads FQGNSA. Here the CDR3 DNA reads TGTGCCAGCAGCTTTGGGACAGGGGAGAATCAGCCCCAGCATTTT. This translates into CASSFGTGENQPQHF.

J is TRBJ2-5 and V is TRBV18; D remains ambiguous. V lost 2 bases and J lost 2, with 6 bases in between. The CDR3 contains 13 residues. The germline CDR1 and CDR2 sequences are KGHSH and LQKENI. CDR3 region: CASSPGQQETQYF. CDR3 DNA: TGTGCCAGCTCACCAGGGCAGCAAGAGACCCAGTACTTC.

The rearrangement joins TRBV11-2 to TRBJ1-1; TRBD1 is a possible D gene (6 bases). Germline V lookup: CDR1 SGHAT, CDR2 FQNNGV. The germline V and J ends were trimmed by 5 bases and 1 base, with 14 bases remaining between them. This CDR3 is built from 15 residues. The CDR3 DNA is TGTGCCAGCAGCCGGCAGGGGACACCGAACACTGAAGCTTTCTTT. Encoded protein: CASSRQGTPNTEAFF.

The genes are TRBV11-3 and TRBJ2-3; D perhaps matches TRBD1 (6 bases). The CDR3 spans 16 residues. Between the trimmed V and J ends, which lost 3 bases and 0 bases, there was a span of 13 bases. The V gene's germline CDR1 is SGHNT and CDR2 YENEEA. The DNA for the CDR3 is TGTGCCAGCAGCTTCTCCCAGGGGCCTAGCACAGATACGCAGTATTTT. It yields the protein CASSFSQGPSTDTQYF.

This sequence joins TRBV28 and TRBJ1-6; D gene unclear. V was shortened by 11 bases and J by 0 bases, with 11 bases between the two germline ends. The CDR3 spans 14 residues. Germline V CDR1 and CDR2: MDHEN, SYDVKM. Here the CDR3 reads CAWRESSYNSPLHF. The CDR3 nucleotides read TGTGCCTGGAGGGAGAGCTCCTATAATTCACCCCTCCACTTT. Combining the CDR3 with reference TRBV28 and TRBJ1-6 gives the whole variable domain DVKVTQSSRYLVKRTGEKVFLECVQDMDHENMFWYRQDPGLGLRLIYFSYDVKMKEKGDIPEGYSVSREKKERFSLILESASTNQTSMYLCAWRESSYNSPLHFGNGTRLTVT.

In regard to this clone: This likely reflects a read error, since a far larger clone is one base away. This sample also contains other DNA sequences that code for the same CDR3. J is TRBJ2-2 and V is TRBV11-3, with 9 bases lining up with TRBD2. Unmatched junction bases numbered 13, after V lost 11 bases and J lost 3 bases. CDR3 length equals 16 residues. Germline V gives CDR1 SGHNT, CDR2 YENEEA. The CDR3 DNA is TGTGCCCGCGGGGGCCGGCGGGGGGGCGACACCGGGGAGCTGTTTTTT. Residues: CARGGRRGGDTGELFF.

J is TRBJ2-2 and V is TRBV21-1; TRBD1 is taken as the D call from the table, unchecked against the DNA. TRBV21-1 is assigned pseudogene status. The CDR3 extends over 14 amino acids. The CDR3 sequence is CASKSLTGTGELFF. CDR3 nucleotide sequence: TGTGCCAGCAAGTCCTTAACAGGGACCGGGGAGCTGTTTTTT.

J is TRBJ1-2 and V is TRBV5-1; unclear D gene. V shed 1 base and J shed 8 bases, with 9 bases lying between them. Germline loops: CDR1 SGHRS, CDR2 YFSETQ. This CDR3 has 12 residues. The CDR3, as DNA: TGCGCCAGCAGCTTGTGGGGAATGGGCTACACCTTC. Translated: CASSLWGMGYTF. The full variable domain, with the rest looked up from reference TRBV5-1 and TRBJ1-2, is KAGVTQTPRYLIKTRGQQVTLSCSPISGHRSVSWYQQTPGQGLQFLFEYFSETQRNKGNFPGRFSGRQFSNSRSEMNVSTLELGDSALYLCASSLWGMGYTFGSGTRLTVV.

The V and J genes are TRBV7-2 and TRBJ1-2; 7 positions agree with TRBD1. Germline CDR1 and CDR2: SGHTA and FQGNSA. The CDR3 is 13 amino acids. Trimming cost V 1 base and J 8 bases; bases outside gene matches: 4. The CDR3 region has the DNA TGTGCCAGCAGCTTAGGGCAGGGGGAAGGCTACACCTTC. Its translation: CASSLGQGEGYTF. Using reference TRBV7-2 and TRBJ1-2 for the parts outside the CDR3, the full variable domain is GAGVSQSPSNKVTEKGKDVELRCDPISGHTALYWYRQSLGQGLEFLIYFQGNSAPDKSGLPSDRFSAERTGGSVSTLTIQRTQQEDSAVYLCASSLGQGEGYTFGSGTRLTVV.

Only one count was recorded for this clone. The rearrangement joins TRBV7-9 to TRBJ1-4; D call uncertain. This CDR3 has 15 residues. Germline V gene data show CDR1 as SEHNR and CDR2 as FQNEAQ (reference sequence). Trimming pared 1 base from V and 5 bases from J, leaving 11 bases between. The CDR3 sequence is CASSLGSGRNEKLFF. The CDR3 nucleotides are TGTGCCAGCAGCTTAGGGTCCGGGAGAAATGAAAAACTGTTTTTT. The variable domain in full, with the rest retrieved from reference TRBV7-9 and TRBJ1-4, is DTGVSQNPRHKITKRGQNVTFRCDPISEHNRLYWYRQTLGQGPEFLTYFQNEAQLEKSRLLSDRFSAERPKGSFSTLEIQRTEQGDSAMYLCASSLGSGRNEKLFFGSGTQLSVL.

In DNA form, the CDR3 reads TGTGCCAGCAGAGCGGACAGTGAAGGGTATGGCTACACCTTC. Protein: CASRADSEGYGYTF. This chain uses TRBV6-5 with TRBJ1-2, with a possible D match to TRBD1 (6 bases). CDR1 MNHEY and CDR2 SVGAGI come from the germline V gene. The CDR3 has 14 amino acids. Trimming pared 6 bases from V and 5 bases from J, leaving 16 bases between.

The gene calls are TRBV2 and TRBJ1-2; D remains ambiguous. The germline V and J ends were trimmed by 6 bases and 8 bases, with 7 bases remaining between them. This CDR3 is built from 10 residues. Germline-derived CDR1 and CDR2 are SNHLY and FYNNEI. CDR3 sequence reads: CASRREGYTF. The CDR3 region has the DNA TGTGCCAGCAGAAGGGAGGGCTACACCTTC.

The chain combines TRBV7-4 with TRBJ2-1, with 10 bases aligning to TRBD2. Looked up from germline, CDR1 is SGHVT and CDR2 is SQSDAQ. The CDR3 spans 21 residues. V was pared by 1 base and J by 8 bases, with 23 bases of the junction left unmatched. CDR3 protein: CASSLGGWGKRGTSGEYEQFF. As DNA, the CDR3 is TGTGCCAGCAGCTTAGGGGGTTGGGGCAAACGTGGAACTAGCGGGGAGTATGAGCAGTTCTTC.

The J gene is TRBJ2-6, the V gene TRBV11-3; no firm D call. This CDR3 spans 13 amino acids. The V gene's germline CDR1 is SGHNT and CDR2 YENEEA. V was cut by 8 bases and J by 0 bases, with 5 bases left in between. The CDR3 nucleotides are TGTGCCAGCCCCGCCTCTGGGGCCAACGTCCTGACTTTC. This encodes CASPASGANVLTF.

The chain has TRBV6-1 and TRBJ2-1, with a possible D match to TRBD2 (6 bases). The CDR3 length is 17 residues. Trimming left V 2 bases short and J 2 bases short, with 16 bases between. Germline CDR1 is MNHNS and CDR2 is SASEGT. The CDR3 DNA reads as TGTGCCAGCAGTGAATATTTCGAGCGGGTGCCCTACAATGAGCAGTTCTTC. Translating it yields CASSEYFERVPYNEQFF.

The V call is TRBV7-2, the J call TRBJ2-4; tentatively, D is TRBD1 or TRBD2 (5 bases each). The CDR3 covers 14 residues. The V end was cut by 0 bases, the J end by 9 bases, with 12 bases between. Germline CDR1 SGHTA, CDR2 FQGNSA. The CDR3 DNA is TGTGCCAGCAGCTTAGCTTCGAGGGGTGCCATTCAGTACTTC. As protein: CASSLASRGAIQYF.

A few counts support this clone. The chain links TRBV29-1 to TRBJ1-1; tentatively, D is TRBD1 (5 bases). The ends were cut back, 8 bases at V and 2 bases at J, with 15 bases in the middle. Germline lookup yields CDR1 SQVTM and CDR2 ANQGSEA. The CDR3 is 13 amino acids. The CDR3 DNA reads TGCAGCTCGAAAGGGGCCATCAACACTGAAGCTTTCTTT. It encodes CSSKGAINTEAFF. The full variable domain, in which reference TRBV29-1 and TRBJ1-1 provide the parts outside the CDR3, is SAVISQKPSRDICQRGTSLTIQCQVDSQVTMMFWYRQQPGQSLTLIATANQGSEATYESGFVIDKFPISRPNLTFSTLTVSNMSPEDSSIYLCSSKGAINTEAFFGQGTRLTVV.

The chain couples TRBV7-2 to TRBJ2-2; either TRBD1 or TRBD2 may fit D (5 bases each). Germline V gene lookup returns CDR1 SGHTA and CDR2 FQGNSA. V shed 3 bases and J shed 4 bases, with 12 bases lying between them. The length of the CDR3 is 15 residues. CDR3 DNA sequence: TGTGCCAGCAGCTTGTCCCCGGGGACCACCGGGGAGCTGTTTTTT. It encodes CASSLSPGTTGELFF. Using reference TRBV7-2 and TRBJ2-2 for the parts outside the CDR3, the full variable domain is GAGVSQSPSNKVTEKGKDVELRCDPISGHTALYWYRQSLGQGLEFLIYFQGNSAPDKSGLPSDRFSAERTGGSVSTLTIQRTQQEDSAVYLCASSLSPGTTGELFFGEGSRLTVL.

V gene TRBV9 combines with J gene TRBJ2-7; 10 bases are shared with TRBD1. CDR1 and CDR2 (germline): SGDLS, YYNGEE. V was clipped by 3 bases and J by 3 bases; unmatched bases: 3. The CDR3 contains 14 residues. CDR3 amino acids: CASSATGGYYEQYF. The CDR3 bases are TGTGCCAGCAGCGCGACAGGGGGCTACTACGAGCAGTACTTC. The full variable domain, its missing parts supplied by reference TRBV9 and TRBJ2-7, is DSGVTQTPKHLITATGQRVTLRCSPRSGDLSVYWYQQSLDQGLQFLIQYYNGEERAKGNILERFSAQQFPDLHSELNLSSLELGDSALYFCASSATGGYYEQYFGPGTRLTVT.

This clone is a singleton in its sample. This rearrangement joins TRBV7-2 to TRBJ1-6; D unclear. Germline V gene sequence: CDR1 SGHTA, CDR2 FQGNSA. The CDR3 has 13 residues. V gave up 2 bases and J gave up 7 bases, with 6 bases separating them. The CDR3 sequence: CASSLPRNSPLHF. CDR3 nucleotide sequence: TGTGCCAGCAGCTTACCCCGCAATTCACCCCTCCACTTT.

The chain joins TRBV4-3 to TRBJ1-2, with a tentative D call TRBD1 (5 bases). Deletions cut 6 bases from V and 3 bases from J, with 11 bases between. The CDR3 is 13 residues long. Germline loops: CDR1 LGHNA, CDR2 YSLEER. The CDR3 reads CASRPTGHYGYTF. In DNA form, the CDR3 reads TGCGCCAGCAGGCCTACGGGACACTATGGCTACACCTTC.

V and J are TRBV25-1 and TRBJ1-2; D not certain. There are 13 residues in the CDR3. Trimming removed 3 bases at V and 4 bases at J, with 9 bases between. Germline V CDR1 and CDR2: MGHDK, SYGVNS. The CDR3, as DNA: TGTGCCAGCAGTGATGAGTATTCCTATGGCTACACCTTC. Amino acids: CASSDEYSYGYTF.

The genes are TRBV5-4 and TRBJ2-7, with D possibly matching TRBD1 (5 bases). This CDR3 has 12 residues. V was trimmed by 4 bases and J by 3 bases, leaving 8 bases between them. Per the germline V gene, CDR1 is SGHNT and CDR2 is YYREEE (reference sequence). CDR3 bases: TGTGCCAGCAGCCTAACAGGCTACGAGCAGTACTTC. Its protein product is CASSLTGYEQYF.